This TCR beta chain was obtained from a study of shared clonotypes between healthy human individuals. Notes on the study in general: In general, naive subsets displayed greater estimated richness than memory subsets did. Non-shared clonotypes were found to have lower generation probabilities than the clonotypes that were shared by all four of the sorted-subset donors.

The table came from immunoSEQ multiplex PCR; TCRdb's copy has only in-frame clones and leaves some out. Of approximately 1.5 million clones detected, approximately 98% appear once; the ten largest clones hold roughly 0.4%. A word on this clone: The antigen remains undetermined.

CDR1 and CDR2 from the germline V gene are SGHDN and FVKESK. Trimming cost V 4 bases and J 4 bases, with 15 bases left between them. The CDR3 spans 15 residues. The TCR originated in a man aged 30-40 years in good health. The genes are TRBV14 and TRBJ2-3; D ambiguous. What was sequenced was naive CD4+ T cells sorted from blood. This sample's subset: CD45RA+ positively selected. CDR3 DNA sequence: TGTGCCAGCAGCCTCAACCCCCAGGTCGCAGATACGCAGTATTTT. Encoded protein: CASSLNPQVADTQYF.